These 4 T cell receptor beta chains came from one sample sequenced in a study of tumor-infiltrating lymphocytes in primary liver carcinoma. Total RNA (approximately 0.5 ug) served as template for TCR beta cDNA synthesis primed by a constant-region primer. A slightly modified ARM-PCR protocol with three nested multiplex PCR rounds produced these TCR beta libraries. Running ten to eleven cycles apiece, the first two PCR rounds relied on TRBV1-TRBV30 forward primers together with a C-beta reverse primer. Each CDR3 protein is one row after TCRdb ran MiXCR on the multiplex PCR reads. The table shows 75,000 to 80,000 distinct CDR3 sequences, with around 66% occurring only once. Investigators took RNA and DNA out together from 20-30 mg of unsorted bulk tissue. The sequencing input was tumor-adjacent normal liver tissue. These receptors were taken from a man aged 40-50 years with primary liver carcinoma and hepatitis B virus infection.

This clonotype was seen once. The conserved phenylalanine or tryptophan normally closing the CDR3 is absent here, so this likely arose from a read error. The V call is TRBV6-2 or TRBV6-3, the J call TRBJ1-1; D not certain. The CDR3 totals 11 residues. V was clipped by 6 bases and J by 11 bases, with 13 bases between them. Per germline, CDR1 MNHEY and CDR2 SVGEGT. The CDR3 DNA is TGTGCCAGCAGCGACTCGGGGTACGCTTTCTTA. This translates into CASSDSGYAFL.

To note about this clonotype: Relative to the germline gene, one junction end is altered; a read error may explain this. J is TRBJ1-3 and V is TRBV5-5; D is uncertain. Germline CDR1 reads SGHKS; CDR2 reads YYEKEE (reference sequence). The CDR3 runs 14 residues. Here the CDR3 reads CAGSQWGTGDTIYF. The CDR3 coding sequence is TGTGCCGGCAGCCAGTGGGGAACTGGAGACACCATATATTTT.

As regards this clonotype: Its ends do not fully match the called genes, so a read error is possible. DNA for the CDR3: TGTGTCAGCAGTGAAGGCGAGGGACCCTTTGAAGCTTTCTTT. Translating it yields CVSSEGEGPFEAFF. This rearrangement joins TRBV6-1 to TRBJ1-1; D perhaps matches TRBD1 (5 bases). Germline V gene lookup returns CDR1 MNHNS and CDR2 SASEGT. The CDR3 totals 14 residues.

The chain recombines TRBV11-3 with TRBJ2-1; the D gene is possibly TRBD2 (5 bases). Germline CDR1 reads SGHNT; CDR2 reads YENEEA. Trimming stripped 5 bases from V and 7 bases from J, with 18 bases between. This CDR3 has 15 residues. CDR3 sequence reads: CASSAWIREINEQFF. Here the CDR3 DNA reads TGTGCCAGCAGCGCCTGGATTAGGGAGATTAATGAGCAGTTCTTC.